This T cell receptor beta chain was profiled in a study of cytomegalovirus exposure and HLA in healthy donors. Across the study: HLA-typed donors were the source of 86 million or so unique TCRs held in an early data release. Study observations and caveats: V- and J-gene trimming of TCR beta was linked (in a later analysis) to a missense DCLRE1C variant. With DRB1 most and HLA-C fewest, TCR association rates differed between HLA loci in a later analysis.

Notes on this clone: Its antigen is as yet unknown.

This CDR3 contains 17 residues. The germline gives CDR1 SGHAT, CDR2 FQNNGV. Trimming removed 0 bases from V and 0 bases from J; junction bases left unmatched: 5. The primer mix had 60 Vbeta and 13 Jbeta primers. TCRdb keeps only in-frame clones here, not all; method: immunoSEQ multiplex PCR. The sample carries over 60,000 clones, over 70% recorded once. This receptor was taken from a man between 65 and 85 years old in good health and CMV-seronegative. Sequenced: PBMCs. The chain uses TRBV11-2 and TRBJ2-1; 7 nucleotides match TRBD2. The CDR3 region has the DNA TGTGCCAGCAGCTTAGAGGCAGCGGGAAGCTCCTACAATGAGCAGTTCTTC. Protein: CASSLEAAGSSYNEQFF.